This T cell receptor (beta chain) was observed in a study of T cells after yellow fever vaccination. TCRdb analysed the 5' RACE reads with MiXCR anew, one entry per CDR3 protein. The sample yields 68,000 or so distinct CDR3 sequences, 6.5% seen once. Overall study findings and caveats: Repertoires sorted by FACS could include abundant clonotypes that are contaminants from the bulk population.

This clonotype was found many times. Its target is not known. Germline V lookup: CDR1 SGHTA, CDR2 FQGTGA. Between the trimmed V and J ends, which lost 5 bases and 7 bases, there was a span of 15 bases. The CDR3 loop spans 14 amino acids. The sample consisted of CD8+ T cells sorted from PBMCs, taken roughly 46 days after the first yellow fever vaccination. The chain uses TRBV7-3 and TRBJ2-1; D remains unclear. The origin of this receptor is a man aged 18 to 29 who received the YFV17D yellow fever vaccine. The CDR3 is CASSPGLEGNEQFF. Here the CDR3 DNA reads TGTGCCAGCAGCCCGGGCCTCGAAGGGAATGAGCAGTTCTTC.